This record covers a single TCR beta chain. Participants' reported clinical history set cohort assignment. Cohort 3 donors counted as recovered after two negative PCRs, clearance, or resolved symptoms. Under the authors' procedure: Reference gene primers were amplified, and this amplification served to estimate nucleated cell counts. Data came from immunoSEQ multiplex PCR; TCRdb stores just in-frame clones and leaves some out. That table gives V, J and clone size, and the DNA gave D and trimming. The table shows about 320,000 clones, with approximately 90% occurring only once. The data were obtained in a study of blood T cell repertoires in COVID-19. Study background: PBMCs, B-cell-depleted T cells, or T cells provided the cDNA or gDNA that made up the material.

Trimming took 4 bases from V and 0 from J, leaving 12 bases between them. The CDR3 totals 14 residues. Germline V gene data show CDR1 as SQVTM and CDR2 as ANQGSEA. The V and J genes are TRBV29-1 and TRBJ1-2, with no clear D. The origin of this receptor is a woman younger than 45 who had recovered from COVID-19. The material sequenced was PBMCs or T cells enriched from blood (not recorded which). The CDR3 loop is CSVAAGWANYGYTF. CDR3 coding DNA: TGCAGCGTTGCGGCGGGGTGGGCTAACTATGGCTACACCTTC. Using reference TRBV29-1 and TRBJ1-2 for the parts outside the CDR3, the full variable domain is SAVISQKPSRDICQRGTSLTIQCQVDSQVTMMFWYRQQPGQSLTLIATANQGSEATYESGFVIDKFPISRPNLTFSTLTVSNMSPEDSSIYLCSVAAGWANYGYTFGSGTRLTVV.